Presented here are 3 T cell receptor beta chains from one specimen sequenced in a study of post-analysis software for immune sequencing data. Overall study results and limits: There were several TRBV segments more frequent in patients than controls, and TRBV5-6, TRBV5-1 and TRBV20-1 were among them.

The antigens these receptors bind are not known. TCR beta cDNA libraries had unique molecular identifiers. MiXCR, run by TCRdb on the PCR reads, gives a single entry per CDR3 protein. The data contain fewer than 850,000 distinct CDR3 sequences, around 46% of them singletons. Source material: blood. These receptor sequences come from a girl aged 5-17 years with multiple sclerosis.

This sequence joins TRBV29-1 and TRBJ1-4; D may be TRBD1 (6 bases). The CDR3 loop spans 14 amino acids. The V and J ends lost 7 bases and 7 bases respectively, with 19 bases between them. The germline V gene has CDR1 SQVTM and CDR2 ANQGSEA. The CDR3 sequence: CSANAEGEGEKLFF. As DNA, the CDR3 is TGCAGCGCTAACGCAGAGGGGGAGGGTGAAAAACTGTTTTTT. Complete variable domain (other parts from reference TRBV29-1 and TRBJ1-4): SAVISQKPSRDICQRGTSLTIQCQVDSQVTMMFWYRQQPGQSLTLIATANQGSEATYESGFVIDKFPISRPNLTFSTLTVSNMSPEDSSIYLCSANAEGEGEKLFFGSGTQLSVL.

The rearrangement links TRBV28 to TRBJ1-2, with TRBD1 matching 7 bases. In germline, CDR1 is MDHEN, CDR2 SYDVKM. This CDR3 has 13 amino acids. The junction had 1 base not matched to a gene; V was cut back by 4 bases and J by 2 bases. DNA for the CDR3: TGTGCCAGCAGTTGGACAGGCAACTATGGCTACACCTTC. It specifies CASSWTGNYGYTF.

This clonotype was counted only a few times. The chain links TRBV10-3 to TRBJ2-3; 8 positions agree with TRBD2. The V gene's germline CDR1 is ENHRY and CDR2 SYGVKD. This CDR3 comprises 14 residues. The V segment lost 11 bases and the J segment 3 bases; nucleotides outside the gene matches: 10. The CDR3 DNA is TGTGCCGCCGCGGGACTAGAAACGACAGATACGCAGTATTTT. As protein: CAAAGLETTDTQYF.